This T cell receptor beta chain derives from a study of cytomegalovirus exposure and HLA in healthy donors. Study observations and caveats: The records held CMV serostatus as the only immune exposure information. Accurate prediction of HLA-A and HLA-B alleles (for most subjects) was reportedly achieved from TCR beta sequences.

The PCR ran on 60 Vbeta and 13 Jbeta primers. Per the study methods: Per a later analysis, the number of unique TCR beta chains was around 80 million, of which around 10 million were shared. Produced via immunoSEQ multiplex PCR; TCRdb's table is partial and in-frame only. The DNA gave D and trimming, while V, J and clone size come from that table. The table has roughly 170,000 clones, approximately 85% seen once. The V gene lost 4 bases and the J gene lost 2 bases, with 6 bases spanning the gap. Germline assignment: CDR1 SQVTM and CDR2 ANQGSEA. This CDR3 spans 11 amino acids. Regarding this clone: What it recognizes is unknown.

This sequence joins TRBV29-1 and TRBJ2-7; no firm D call. The receptor comes from a girl aged 10 to 17 in good health and CMV-seropositive. The sample consisted of PBMCs. CDR3 sequence: CSVGETYEQYF. The CDR3 DNA is TGCAGCGTTGGTGAGACCTACGAGCAGTACTTC.